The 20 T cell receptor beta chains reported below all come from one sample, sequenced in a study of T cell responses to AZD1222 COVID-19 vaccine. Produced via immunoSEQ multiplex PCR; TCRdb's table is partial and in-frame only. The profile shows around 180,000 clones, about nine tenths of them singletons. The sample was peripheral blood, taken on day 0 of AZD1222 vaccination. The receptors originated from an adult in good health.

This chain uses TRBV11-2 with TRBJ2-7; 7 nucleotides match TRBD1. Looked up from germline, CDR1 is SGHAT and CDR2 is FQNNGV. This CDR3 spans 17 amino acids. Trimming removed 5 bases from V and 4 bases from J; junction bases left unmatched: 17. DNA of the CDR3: TGTGCCAGCAGCGCACGACAGGGATCCCCTATTTTTTACGAGCAGTACTTC. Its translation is CASSARQGSPIFYEQYF.

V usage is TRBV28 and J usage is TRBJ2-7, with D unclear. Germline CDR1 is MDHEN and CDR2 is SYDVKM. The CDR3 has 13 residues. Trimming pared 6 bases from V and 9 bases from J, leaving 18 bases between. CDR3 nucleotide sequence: TGTGCCAGCAGCCCCATAATTGGCTCGGGGCAGTACTTC. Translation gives CASSPIIGSGQYF.

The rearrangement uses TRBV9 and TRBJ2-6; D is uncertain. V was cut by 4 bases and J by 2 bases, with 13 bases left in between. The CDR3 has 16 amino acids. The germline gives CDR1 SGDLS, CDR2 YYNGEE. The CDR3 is CASSPHLVAGANVLTF. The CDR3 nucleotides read TGTGCCAGCAGCCCCCACTTAGTAGCTGGGGCCAACGTCCTGACTTTC.

The CDR3 DNA reads as TGTGCCAGCAGGTGGAGTGGAGGGGTCGGGGCCAACGTCCTGACTTTC. It is translated as CASRWSGGVGANVLTF. This sequence joins TRBV5-8 and TRBJ2-6; weak D call: TRBD2 (6 bases). V lost 5 bases and J 4 bases, leaving 16 bases between the germline ends. CDR3 length: 16 residues. Germline CDR1 and CDR2: SGHTS and YDEGEE.

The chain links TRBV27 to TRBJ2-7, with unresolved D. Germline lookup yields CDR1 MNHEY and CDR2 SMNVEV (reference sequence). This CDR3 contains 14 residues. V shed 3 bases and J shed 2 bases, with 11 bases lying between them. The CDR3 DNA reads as TGTGCCAGCAGTTTTTCCGATACAACCTACGAGCAGTACTTC. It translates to CASSFSDTTYEQYF.

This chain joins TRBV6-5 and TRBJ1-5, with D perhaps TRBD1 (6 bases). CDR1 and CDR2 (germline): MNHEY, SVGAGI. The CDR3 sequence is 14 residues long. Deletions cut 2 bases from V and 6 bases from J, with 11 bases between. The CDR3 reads CASSYGGGTQPQHF. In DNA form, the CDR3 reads TGTGCCAGCAGTTACGGTGGGGGCACTCAGCCCCAGCATTTT.

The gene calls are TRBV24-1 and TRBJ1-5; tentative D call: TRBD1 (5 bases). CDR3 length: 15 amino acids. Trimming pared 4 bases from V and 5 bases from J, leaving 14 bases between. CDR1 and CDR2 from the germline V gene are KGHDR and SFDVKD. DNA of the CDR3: TGTGCCACCAGTGAGGCAGGAACGGGGGATCAGCCCCAGCATTTT. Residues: CATSEAGTGDQPQHF.

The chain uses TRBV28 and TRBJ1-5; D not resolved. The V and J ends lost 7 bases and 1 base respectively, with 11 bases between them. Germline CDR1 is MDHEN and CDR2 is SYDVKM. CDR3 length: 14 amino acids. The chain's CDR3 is CASKEGISNQPQHF. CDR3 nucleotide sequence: TGTGCCAGCAAAGAGGGAATAAGCAATCAGCCCCAGCATTTT.

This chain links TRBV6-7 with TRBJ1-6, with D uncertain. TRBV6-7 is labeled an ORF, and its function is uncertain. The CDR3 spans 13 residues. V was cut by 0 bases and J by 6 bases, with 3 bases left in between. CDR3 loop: CASSYSANSPLHF. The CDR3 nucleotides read TGTGCCAGCAGTTACTCCGCTAATTCACCCCTCCACTTT.

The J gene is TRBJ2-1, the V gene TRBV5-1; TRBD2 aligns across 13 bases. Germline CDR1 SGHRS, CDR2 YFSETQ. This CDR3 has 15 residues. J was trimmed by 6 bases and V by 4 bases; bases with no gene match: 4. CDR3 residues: CASSHGLAGANEQFF. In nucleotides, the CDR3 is TGCGCCAGCAGCCATGGACTAGCGGGAGCCAATGAGCAGTTCTTC.

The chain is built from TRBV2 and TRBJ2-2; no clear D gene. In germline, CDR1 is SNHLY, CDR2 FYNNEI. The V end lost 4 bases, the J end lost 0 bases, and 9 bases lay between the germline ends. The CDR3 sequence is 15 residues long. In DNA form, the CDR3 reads TGTGCCAGCAGTGTCCTCACCGCGAACACCGGGGAGCTGTTTTTT. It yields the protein CASSVLTANTGELFF.

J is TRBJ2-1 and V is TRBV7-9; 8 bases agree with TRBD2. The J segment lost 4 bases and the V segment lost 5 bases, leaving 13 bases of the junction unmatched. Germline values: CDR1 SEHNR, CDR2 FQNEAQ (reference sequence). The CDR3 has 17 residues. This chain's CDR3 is CASSPRAGVGFYNEQFF. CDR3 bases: TGTGCCAGCAGCCCCCGAGCGGGAGTGGGGTTTTACAATGAGCAGTTCTTC.

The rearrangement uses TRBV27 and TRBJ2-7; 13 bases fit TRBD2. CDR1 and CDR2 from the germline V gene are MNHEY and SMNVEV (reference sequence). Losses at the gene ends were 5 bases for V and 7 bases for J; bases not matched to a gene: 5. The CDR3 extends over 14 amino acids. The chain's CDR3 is CASSAATSGREQYF. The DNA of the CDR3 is TGTGCCAGCAGTGCCGCGACTAGCGGGAGGGAGCAGTACTTC.

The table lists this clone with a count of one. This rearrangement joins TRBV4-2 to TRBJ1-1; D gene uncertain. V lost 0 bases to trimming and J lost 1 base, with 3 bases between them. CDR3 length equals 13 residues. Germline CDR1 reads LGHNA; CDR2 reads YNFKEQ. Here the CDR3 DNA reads TGTGCCAGCAGCCAAGACACGAACACTGAAGCTTTCTTT. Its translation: CASSQDTNTEAFF.

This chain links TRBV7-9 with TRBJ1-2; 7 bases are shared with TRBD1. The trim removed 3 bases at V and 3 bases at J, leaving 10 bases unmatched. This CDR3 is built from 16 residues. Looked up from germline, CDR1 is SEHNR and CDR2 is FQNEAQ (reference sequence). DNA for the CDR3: TGTGCCAGCAGCTTGGGCGACAGGGATCTCGACTATGGCTACACCTTC. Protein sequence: CASSLGDRDLDYGYTF.

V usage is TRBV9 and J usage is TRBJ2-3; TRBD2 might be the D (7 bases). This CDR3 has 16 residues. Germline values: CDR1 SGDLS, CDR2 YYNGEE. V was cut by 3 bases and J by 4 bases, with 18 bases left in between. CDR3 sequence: CASSARGRGGPDTQYF. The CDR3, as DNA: TGTGCCAGCAGCGCCCGTGGGAGGGGGGGACCAGATACGCAGTATTTT.

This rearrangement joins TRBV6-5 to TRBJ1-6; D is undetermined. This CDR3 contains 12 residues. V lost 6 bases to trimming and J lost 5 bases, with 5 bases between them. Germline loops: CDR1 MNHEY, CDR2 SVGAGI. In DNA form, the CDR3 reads TGTGCCAGCAGGTGGGATAATTCACCCCTCCACTTT. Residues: CASRWDNSPLHF.

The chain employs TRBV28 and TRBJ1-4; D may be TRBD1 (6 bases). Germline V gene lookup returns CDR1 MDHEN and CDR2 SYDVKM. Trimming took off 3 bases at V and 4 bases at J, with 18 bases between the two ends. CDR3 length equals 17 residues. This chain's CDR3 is CASSLGSQGMLNEKLFF. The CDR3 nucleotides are TGTGCCAGCAGTTTGGGTAGTCAGGGGATGCTTAATGAAAAACTGTTTTTT.

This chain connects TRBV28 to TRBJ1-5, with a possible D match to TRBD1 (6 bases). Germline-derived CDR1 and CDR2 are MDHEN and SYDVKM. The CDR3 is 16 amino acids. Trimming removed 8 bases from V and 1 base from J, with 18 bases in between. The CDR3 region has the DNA TGTGCCAGCGGATTACCCAGGGGATGGAGCAATCAGCCCCAGCATTTT. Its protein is CASGLPRGWSNQPQHF. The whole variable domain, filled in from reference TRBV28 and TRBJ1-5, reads DVKVTQSSRYLVKRTGEKVFLECVQDMDHENMFWYRQDPGLGLRLIYFSYDVKMKEKGDIPEGYSVSREKKERFSLILESASTNQTSMYLCASGLPRGWSNQPQHFGDGTRLSIL.

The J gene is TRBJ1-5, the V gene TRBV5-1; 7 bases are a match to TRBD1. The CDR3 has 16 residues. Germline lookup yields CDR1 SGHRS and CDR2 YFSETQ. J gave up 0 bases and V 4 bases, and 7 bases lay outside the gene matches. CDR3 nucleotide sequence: TGCGCCAGCAGCCCTTCGACAGGGCTTAGCAATCAGCCCCAGCATTTT. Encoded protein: CASSPSTGLSNQPQHF.